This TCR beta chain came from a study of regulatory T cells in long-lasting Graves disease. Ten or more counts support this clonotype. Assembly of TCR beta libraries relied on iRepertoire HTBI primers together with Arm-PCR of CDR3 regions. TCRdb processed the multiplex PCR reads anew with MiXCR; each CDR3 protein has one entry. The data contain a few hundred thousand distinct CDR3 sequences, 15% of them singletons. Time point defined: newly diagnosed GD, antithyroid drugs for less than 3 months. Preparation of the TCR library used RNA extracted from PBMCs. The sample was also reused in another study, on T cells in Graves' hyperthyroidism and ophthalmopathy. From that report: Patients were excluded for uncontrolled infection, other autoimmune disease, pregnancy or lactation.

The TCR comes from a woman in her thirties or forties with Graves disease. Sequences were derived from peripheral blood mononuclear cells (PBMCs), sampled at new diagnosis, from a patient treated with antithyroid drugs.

Here the CDR3 DNA reads TGTGCCAGCAGCCAAGGCACAGGGCTCACCTACGAGCAGTACTTC. Its translation is CASSQGTGLTYEQYF. The gene calls are TRBV14 and TRBJ2-7; weak D call: TRBD1 (6 bases). This CDR3 contains 15 residues. Germline CDR1 and CDR2: SGHDN and FVKESK. Trimming cost V 1 base and J 2 bases, with 12 bases left between them.